Presented here are 8 T cell receptor beta chains from one specimen sequenced in a study of shared clonotypes between healthy human individuals. Only in-frame clones appear in the TCRdb table, and some are missing; sequencing was by immunoSEQ multiplex PCR. Of about 2.1 million clones listed, over 85% were seen once; the top ten hold about 1.6%. Selected positively for CCR7 and CD45RO-negative, naive CD8 cells excluded terminally differentiated effector memory CD45RA+ cells. The sequenced material came from naive CD8+ T cells from PBMCs. These TCRs come from a man aged 18 to 29 in good health. Some clones in this sample may be carry-over from other donors' samples.

The chain couples TRBV5-1 to TRBJ2-3; D is perhaps TRBD2 (5 bases). CDR3 length: 16 residues. V was shortened by 4 bases and J by 1 base, with 16 bases between the two germline ends. Per germline, CDR1 SGHRS and CDR2 YFSETQ. The CDR3 DNA sequence: TGCGCCAGCAGCGATGGACTCGTTAGGCGCACAGATACGCAGTATTTT. Protein product: CASSDGLVRRTDTQYF.

The chain joins TRBV2 to TRBJ2-1, with TRBD2 matching 15 bases. In germline, CDR1 is SNHLY, CDR2 FYNNEI. CDR3 length equals 21 residues. Trimming took 0 bases from V and 1 from J; bases not matched to a gene: 10. CDR3 DNA sequence: TGTGCCAGCAGTGAAGCGCCCGGACTAGCGGGAGGGCCCGAATCCTACAATGAGCAGTTCTTC. Its protein product is CASSEAPGLAGGPESYNEQFF.

V is TRBV11-2 and J is TRBJ2-1; 7 bases are shared with TRBD1. Germline CDR1 and CDR2: SGHAT and FQNNGV. J lost 3 bases, V lost 1 base, and 9 bases had no gene match. The CDR3 is 17 residues long. The CDR3, as DNA: TGTGCCAGCAGCTTAGTCTGGGCAGGGGGTAGCTACAATGAGCAGTTCTTC. This translates into CASSLVWAGGSYNEQFF.

The J gene is TRBJ1-1, the V gene TRBV11-2; possibly TRBD1 for D (5 bases). CDR3 size: 13 residues. Trimming pared 6 bases from V and 7 bases from J, leaving 15 bases between. Germline values: CDR1 SGHAT, CDR2 FQNNGV. As DNA, the CDR3 is TGTGCCAGCAGTGAAAGGGGAATCGATGAAGCTTTCTTT. Protein: CASSERGIDEAFF. Looking up the rest from reference TRBV11-2 and TRBJ1-1 gives the full variable domain: EAGVAQSPRYKIIEKRQSVAFWCNPISGHATLYWYQQILGQGPKLLIQFQNNGVVDDSQLPKDRFSAERLKGVDSTLKIQPAKLEDSAVYLCASSERGIDEAFFGQGTRLTVV.

The V call is TRBV9, the J call TRBJ2-1; D perhaps matches TRBD2 (6 bases). Per the germline V gene, CDR1 is SGDLS and CDR2 is YYNGEE. V lost 4 bases, J lost 0 bases, and 14 bases lay in between. There are 16 residues in the CDR3. CDR3 loop: CASSFPSSGSYNEQFF. In nucleotides, the CDR3 is TGTGCCAGCAGCTTCCCCAGTAGCGGCTCCTACAATGAGCAGTTCTTC. Supplemented by reference TRBV9 and TRBJ2-1, the full variable domain reads DSGVTQTPKHLITATGQRVTLRCSPRSGDLSVYWYQQSLDQGLQFLIQYYNGEERAKGNILERFSAQQFPDLHSELNLSSLELGDSALYFCASSFPSSGSYNEQFFGPGTRLTVL.

The rearrangement joins TRBV7-2 to TRBJ2-7, with TRBD1 identical over 9 bases. This CDR3 has 15 amino acids. V lost 5 bases, J lost 7 bases, and 12 bases stayed unmatched. Germline loops: CDR1 SGHTA, CDR2 FQGNSA. The CDR3 loop reads CASSTTGGAASEQYF. DNA of the CDR3: TGTGCCAGCAGCACTACAGGGGGCGCAGCGTCTGAGCAGTACTTC.

The chain combines TRBV6-5 with TRBJ2-2; the D call may be TRBD1 or TRBD2 (5 bases each). CDR1 MNHEY and CDR2 SVGAGI come from the germline V gene. This CDR3 has 15 amino acids. The V end was cut by 4 bases, the J end by 1 base, with 10 bases between. CDR3 sequence: CASSFGTGNTGELFF. In nucleotides, the CDR3 is TGTGCCAGCAGTTTCGGGACGGGGAACACCGGGGAGCTGTTTTTT.

CDR3 DNA sequence: TGTGCCAGCAGCGCCGGGACGCCGGCTGAAGCTTTCTTT. This encodes CASSAGTPAEAFF. This chain links TRBV9 with TRBJ1-1; weak D call: TRBD1 (5 bases). V lost 3 bases and J lost 6, with 12 bases in between. The germline V gene has CDR1 SGDLS and CDR2 YYNGEE. The CDR3 contains 13 residues. The entire variable domain, with the rest obtained from reference TRBV9 and TRBJ1-1, is as follows: DSGVTQTPKHLITATGQRVTLRCSPRSGDLSVYWYQQSLDQGLQFLIQYYNGEERAKGNILERFSAQQFPDLHSELNLSSLELGDSALYFCASSAGTPAEAFFGQGTRLTVV.